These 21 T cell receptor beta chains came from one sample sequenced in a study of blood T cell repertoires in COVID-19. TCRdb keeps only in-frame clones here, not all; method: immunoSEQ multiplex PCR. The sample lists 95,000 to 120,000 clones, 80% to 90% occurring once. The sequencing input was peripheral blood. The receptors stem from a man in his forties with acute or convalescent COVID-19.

Here the CDR3 DNA reads TGTGCCAGTAGTGTTCCGGGAATACCCTGGAATGAGCAGTTCTTC. It specifies CASSVPGIPWNEQFF. The rearrangement joins TRBV19 to TRBJ2-1; possible D gene TRBD2, 5 bases. CDR3 length equals 15 residues. Germline assignment: CDR1 LNHDA and CDR2 SQIVND (reference sequence). V was clipped by 5 bases and J by 7 bases, with 18 bases between them.

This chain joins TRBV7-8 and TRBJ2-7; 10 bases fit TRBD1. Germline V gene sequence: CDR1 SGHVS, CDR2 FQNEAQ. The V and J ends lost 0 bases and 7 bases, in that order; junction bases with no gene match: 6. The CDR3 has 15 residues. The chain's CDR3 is CASSLADRGEREQYF. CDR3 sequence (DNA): TGTGCCAGCAGCTTAGCGGACAGGGGGGAGAGGGAGCAGTACTTC.

This CDR3 is CASSWRGTNYGYTF. The CDR3 coding sequence is TGTGCCAGCAGCTGGCGGGGTACTAACTATGGCTACACCTTC. This chain uses TRBV7-2 with TRBJ1-2; D unclear. Per germline, CDR1 SGHTA and CDR2 FQGNSA. The V end lost 4 bases, the J end lost 0 bases, and 9 bases lay between the germline ends. The length of the CDR3 is 14 residues.

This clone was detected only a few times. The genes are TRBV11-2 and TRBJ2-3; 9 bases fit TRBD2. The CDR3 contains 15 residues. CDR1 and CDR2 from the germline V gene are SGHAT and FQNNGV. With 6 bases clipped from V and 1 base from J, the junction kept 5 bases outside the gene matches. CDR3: CASRSRTSGTDTQYF. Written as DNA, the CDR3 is TGTGCCAGCAGGTCACGGACTAGCGGCACAGATACGCAGTATTTT.

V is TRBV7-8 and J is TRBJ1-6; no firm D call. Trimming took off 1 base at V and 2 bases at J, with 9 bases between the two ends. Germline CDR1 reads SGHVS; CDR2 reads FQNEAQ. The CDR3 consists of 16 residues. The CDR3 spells CASSLVVGTYNSPLHF. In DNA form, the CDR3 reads TGTGCCAGCAGCTTAGTGGTGGGCACCTATAATTCACCCCTCCACTTT.

The CDR3 region has the DNA TGTGCCAGCAGCTTAGGATGGGCAGGGGACAATCAGCCCCAGCATTTT. It yields the protein CASSLGWAGDNQPQHF. The V call is TRBV7-8, the J call TRBJ1-5; the D gene is possibly TRBD1 (6 bases). V gave up 1 base and J gave up 3 bases, with 13 bases separating them. The CDR3 consists of 16 residues. CDR1 and CDR2 from the germline V gene are SGHVS and FQNEAQ.

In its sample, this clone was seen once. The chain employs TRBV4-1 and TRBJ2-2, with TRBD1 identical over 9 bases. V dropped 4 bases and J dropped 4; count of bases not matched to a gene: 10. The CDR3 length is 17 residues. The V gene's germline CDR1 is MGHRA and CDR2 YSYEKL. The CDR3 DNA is TGCGCCAGCAGCCCTTACCGGGGACAGGGAGGCACCGGGGAGCTGTTTTTT. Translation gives CASSPYRGQGGTGELFF.

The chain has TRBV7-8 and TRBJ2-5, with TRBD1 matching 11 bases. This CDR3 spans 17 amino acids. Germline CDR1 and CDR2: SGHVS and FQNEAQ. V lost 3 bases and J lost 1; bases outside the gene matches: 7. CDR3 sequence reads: CASSFRLGQGAQETQYF. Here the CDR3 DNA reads TGTGCCAGCAGCTTTCGTCTAGGACAGGGGGCCCAAGAGACCCAGTACTTC.

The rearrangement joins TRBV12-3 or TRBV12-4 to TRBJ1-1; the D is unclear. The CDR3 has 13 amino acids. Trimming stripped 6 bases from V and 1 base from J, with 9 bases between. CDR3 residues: CASSLGKNTEAFF. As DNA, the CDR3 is TGTGCCAGCAGCCTCGGGAAGAACACTGAAGCTTTCTTT.

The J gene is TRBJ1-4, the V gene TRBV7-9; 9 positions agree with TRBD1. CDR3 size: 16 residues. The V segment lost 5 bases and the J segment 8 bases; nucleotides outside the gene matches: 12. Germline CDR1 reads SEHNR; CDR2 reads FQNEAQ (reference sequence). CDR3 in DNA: TGTGCCAGCAGCCCAGTCCCGGGACAGGGTTGGGAAAAACTGTTTTTT. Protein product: CASSPVPGQGWEKLFF. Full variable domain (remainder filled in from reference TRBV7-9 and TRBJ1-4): DTGVSQNPRHKITKRGQNVTFRCDPISEHNRLYWYRQTLGQGPEFLTYFQNEAQLEKSRLLSDRFSAERPKGSFSTLEIQRTEQGDSAMYLCASSPVPGQGWEKLFFGSGTQLSVL.

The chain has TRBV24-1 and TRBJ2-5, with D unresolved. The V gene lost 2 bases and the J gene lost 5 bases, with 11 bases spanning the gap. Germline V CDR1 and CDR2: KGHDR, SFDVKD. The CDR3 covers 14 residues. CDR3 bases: TGTGCCACCAGTGATTCGTCCCTTGTGGAGACCCAGTACTTC. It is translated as CATSDSSLVETQYF.

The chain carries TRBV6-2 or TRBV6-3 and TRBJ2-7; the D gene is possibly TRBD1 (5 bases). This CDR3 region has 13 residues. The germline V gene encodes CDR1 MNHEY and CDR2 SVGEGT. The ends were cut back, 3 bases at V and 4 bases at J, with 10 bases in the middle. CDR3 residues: CASSYYRWYEQYF. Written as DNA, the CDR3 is TGTGCCAGCAGTTATTACAGGTGGTACGAGCAGTACTTC.

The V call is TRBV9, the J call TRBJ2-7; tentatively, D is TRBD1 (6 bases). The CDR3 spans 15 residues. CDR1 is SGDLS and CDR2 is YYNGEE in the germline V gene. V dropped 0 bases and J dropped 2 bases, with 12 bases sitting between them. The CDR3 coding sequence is TGTGCCAGCAGCGTAGGGTTGGCAGGGGCCTACGAGCAGTACTTC. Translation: CASSVGLAGAYEQYF.

CDR3 protein: CASSRDREGGYTF. CDR3 nucleotides: TGTGCCAGCAGCCGTGACAGGGAAGGGGGCTACACCTTC. The rearrangement links TRBV7-2 to TRBJ1-2, with 7 positions matching TRBD1. The length of the CDR3 is 13 residues. The V and J ends lost 5 bases and 8 bases, in that order; junction bases with no gene match: 8. CDR1 is SGHTA, CDR2 FQGNSA, per germline.

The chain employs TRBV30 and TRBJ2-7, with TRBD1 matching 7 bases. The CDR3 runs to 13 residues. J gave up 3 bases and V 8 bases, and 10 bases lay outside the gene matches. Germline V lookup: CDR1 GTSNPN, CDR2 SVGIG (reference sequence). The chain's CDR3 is CAQRQGYYYEQYF. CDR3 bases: TGTGCCCAACGACAGGGATATTACTACGAGCAGTACTTC.

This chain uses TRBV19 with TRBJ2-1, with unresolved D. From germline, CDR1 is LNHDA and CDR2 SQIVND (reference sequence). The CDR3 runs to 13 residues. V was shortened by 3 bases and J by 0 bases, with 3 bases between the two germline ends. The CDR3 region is CASSISSYNEQFF. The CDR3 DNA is TGTGCCAGTAGTATTAGCTCCTACAATGAGCAGTTCTTC.

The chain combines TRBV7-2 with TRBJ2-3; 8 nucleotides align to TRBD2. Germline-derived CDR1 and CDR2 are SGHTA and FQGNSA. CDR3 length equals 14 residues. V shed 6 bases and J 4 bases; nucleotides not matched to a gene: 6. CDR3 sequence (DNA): TGTGCCAGCAGTATCGGGGGGGCCTCAGATACGCAGTATTTT. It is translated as CASSIGGASDTQYF. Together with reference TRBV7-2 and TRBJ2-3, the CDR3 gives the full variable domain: GAGVSQSPSNKVTEKGKDVELRCDPISGHTALYWYRQSLGQGLEFLIYFQGNSAPDKSGLPSDRFSAERTGGSVSTLTIQRTQQEDSAVYLCASSIGGASDTQYFGPGTRLTVL.

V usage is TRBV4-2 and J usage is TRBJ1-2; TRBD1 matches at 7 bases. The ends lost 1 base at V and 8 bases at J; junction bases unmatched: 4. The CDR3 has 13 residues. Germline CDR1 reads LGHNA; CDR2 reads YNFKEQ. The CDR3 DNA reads TGTGCCAGCAGCCAAGTAACAGGGGACGGCTACACCTTC. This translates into CASSQVTGDGYTF.

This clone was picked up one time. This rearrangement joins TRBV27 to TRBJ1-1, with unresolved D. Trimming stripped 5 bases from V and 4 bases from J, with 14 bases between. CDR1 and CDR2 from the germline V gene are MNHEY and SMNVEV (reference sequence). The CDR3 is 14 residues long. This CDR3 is CASSAYRIFTEAFF. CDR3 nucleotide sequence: TGTGCCAGCAGTGCCTACAGAATTTTCACTGAAGCTTTCTTT.

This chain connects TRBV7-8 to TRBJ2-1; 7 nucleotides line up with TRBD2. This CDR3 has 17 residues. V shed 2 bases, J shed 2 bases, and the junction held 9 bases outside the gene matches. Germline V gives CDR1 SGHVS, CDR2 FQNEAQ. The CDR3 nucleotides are TGTGCCAGCAGCTTAAGTAGTCAGCGGGGCCCCTACAATGAGCAGTTCTTC. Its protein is CASSLSSQRGPYNEQFF.

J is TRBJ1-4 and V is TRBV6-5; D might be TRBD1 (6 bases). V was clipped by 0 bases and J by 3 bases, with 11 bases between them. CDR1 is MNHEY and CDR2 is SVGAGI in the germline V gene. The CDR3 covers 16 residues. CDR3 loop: CASSYSWGLSNEKLFF. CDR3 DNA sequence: TGTGCCAGCAGTTACTCATGGGGGCTATCTAATGAAAAACTGTTTTTT.